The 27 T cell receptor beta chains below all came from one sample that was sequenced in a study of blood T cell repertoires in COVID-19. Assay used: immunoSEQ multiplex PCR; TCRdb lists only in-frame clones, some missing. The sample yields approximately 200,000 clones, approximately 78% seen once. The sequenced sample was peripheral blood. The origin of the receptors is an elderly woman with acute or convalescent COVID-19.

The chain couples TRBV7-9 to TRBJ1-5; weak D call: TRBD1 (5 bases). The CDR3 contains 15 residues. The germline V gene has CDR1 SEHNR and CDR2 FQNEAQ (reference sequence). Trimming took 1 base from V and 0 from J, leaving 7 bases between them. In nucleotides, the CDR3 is TGTGCCAGCAGCTTAGGGGGCTATAGCAATCAGCCCCAGCATTTT. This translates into CASSLGGYSNQPQHF.

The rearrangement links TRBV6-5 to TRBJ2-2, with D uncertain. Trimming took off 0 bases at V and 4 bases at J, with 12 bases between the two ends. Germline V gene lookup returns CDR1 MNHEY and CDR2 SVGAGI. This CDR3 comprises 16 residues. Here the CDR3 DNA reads TGTGCCAGCAGTTACTCGTATGGCAGACTCACCGGGGAGCTGTTTTTT. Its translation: CASSYSYGRLTGELFF.

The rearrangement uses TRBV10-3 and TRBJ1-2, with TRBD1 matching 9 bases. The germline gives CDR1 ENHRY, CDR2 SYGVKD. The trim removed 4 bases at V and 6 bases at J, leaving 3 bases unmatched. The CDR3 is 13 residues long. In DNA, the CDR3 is TGTGCCATCAGTGGCGGGACAGGGAATGGCTACACCTTC. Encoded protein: CAISGGTGNGYTF.

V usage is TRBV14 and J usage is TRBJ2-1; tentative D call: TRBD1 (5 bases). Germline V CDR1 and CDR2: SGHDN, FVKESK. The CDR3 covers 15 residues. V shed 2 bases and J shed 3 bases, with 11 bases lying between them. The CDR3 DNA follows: TGTGCCAGCAGCCAACAGGGTCTAGACTACAATGAGCAGTTCTTC. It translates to CASSQQGLDYNEQFF.

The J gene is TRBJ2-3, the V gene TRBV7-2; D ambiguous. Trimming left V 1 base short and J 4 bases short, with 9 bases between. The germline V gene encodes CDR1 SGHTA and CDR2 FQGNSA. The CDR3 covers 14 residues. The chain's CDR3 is CASSLGAGPDTQYF. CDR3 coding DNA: TGTGCCAGCAGCTTAGGGGCTGGCCCAGATACGCAGTATTTT.

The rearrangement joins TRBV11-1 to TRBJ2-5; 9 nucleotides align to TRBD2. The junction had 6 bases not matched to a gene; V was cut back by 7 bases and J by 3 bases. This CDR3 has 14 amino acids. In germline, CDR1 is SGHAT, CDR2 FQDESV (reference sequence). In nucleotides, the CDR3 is TGTGCCAGCAATGTAGCGGGGGCAGAAGAGACCCAGTACTTC. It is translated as CASNVAGAEETQYF.

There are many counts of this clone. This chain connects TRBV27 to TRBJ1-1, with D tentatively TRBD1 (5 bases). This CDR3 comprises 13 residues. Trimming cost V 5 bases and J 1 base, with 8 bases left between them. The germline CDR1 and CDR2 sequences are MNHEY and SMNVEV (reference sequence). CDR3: CASSAQGNTEAFF. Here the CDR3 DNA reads TGTGCCAGCAGTGCCCAGGGGAACACTGAAGCTTTCTTT.

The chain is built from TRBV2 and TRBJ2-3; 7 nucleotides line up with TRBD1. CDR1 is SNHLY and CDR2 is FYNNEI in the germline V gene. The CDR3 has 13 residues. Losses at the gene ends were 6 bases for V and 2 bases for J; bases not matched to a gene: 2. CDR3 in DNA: TGTGCCAGCAGGACAGGGACCACAGATACGCAGTATTTT. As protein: CASRTGTTDTQYF. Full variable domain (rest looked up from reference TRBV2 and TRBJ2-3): EPEVTQTPSHQVTQMGQEVILRCVPISNHLYFYWYRQILGQKVEFLVSFYNNEISEKSEIFDDQFSVERPDGSNFTLKIRSTKLEDSAMYFCASRTGTTDTQYFGPGTRLTVL.

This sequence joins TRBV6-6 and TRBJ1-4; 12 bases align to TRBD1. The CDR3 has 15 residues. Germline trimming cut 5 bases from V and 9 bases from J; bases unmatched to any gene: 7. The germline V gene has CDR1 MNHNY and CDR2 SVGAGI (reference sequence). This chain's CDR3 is CASSPLGQGAQKLFF. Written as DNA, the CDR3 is TGTGCCAGCAGTCCGTTGGGACAGGGGGCCCAAAAACTGTTTTTT.

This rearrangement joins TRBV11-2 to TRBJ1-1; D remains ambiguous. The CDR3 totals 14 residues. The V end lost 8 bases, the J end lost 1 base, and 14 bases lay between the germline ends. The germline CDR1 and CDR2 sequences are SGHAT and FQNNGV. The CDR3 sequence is CASGLQTKNTEAFF. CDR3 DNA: TGTGCCAGCGGACTCCAGACCAAGAACACTGAAGCTTTCTTT.

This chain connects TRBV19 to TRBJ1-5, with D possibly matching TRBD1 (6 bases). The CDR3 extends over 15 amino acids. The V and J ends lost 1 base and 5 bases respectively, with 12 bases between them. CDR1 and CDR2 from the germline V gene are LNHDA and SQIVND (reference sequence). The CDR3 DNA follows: TGTGCCAGTAGTATAGTCAGCAGGGGTTATCAGCCCCAGCATTTT. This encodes CASSIVSRGYQPQHF. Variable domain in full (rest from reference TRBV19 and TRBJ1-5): DGGITQSPKYLFRKEGQNVTLSCEQNLNHDAMYWYRQDPGQGLRLIYYSQIVNDFQKGDIAEGYSVSREKKESFPLTVTSAQKNPTAFYLCASSIVSRGYQPQHFGDGTRLSIL.

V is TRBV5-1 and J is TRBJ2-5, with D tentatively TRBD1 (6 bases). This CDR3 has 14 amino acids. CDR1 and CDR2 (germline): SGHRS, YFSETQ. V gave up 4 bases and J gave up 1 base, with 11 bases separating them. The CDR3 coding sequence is TGCGCCAGCAGCACCGGACAGTTCCAAGAGACCCAGTACTTC. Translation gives CASSTGQFQETQYF.

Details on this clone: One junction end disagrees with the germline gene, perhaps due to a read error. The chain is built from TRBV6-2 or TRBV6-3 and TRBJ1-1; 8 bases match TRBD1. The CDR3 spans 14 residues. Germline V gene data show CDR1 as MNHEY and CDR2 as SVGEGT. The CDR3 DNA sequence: TGTGCCAGCAGTTACTTAGCGGGCAGGGGGCGCATCGCTTTT. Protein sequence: CASSYLAGRGRIAF.

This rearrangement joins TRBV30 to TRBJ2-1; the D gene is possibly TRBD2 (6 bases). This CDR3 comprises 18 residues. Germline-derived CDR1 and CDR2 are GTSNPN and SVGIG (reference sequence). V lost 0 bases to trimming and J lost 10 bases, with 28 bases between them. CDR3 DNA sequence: TGTGCCTGGAGTGTACGTGCGGGAACGTTGGCCACACAGAAGGAGCAGTTCTTC. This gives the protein CAWSVRAGTLATQKEQFF. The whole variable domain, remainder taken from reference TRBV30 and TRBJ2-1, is SQTIHQWPATLVQPVGSPLSLECTVEGTSNPNLYWYRQAAGRGLQLLFYSVGIGQISSEVPQNLSASRPQDRQFILSSKKLLLSDSGFYLCAWSVRAGTLATQKEQFFGPGTRLTVL.

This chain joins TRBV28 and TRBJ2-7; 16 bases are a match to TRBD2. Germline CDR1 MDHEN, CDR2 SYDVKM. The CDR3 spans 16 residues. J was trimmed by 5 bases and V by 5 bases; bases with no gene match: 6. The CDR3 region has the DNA TGTGCCAGCAGTCCCGGGACTAGCGGGAGGGCCGACGAGCAGTACTTC. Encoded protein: CASSPGTSGRADEQYF.

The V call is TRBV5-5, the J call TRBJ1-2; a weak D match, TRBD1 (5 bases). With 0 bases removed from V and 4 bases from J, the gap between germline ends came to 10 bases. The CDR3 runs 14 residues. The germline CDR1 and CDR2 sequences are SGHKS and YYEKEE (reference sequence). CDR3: CASSLADSTYGYTF. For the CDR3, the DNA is TGTGCCAGCAGCTTGGCCGACAGTACCTATGGCTACACCTTC.

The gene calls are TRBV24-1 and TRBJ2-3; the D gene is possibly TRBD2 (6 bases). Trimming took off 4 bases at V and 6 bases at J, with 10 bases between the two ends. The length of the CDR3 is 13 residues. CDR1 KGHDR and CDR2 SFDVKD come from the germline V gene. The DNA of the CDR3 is TGTGCCACCAGTGACGGGAGTAGGGATACGCAGTATTTT. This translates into CATSDGSRDTQYF.

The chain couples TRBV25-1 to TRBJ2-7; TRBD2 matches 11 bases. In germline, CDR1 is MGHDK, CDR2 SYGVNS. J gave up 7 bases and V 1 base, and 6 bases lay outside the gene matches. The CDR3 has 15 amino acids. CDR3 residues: CASSEWGTSGREQYF. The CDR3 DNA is TGTGCCAGCAGTGAATGGGGGACTAGCGGTCGGGAGCAGTACTTC.

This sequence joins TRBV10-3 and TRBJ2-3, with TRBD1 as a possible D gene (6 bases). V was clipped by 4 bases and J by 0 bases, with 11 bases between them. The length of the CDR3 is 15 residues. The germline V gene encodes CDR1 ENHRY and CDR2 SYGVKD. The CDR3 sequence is CAISGAGASTDTQYF. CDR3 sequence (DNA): TGTGCCATCAGTGGGGCAGGGGCTAGCACAGATACGCAGTATTTT.

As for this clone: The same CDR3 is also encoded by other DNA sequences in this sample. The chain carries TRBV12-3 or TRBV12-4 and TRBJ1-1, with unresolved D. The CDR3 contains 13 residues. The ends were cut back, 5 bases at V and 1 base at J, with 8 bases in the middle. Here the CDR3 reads CASSLNRNTEAFF. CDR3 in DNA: TGTGCCAGCAGTCTCAACAGGAACACTGAAGCTTTCTTT.

The CDR3: CASSMAQGTDTQYF. CDR3 sequence (DNA): TGTGCCAGTAGTATGGCCCAGGGTACAGATACGCAGTATTTT. The chain links TRBV19 to TRBJ2-3, with D perhaps matching TRBD1 (5 bases). Germline values: CDR1 LNHDA, CDR2 SQIVND (reference sequence). V gave up 3 bases and J gave up 3 bases, with 10 bases separating them. The CDR3 runs 14 residues.

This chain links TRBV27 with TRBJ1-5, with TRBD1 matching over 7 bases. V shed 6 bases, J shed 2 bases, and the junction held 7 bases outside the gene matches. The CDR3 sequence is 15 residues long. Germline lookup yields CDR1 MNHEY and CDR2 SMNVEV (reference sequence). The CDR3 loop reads CASSRTGGGNQPQHF. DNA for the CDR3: TGTGCCAGCAGCAGGACAGGAGGGGGCAATCAGCCCCAGCATTTT.

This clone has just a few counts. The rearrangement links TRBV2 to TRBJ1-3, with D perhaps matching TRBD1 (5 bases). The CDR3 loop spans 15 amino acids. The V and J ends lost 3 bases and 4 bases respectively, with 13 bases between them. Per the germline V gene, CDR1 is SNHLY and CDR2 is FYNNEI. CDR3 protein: CASSERQGLGNTIYF. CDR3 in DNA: TGTGCCAGCAGTGAGAGGCAGGGTCTAGGAAACACCATATATTTT.

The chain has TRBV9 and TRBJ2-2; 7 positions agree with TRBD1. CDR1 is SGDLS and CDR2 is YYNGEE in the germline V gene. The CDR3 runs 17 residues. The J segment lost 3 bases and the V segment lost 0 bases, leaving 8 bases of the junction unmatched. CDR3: CASSVGVGGIDTGELFF. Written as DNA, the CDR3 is TGTGCCAGCAGCGTAGGGGTAGGGGGCATCGACACCGGGGAGCTGTTTTTT. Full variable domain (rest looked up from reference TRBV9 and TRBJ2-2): DSGVTQTPKHLITATGQRVTLRCSPRSGDLSVYWYQQSLDQGLQFLIQYYNGEERAKGNILERFSAQQFPDLHSELNLSSLELGDSALYFCASSVGVGGIDTGELFFGEGSRLTVL.

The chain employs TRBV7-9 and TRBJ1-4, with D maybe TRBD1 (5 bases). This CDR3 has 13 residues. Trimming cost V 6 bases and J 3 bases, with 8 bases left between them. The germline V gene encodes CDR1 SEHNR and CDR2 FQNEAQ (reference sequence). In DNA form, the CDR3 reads TGTGCCAGCAGAAGGGGTGCTAATGAAAAACTGTTTTTT. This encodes CASRRGANEKLFF. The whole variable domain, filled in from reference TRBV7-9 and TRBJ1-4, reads DTGVSQNPRHKITKRGQNVTFRCDPISEHNRLYWYRQTLGQGPEFLTYFQNEAQLEKSRLLSDRFSAERPKGSFSTLEIQRTEQGDSAMYLCASRRGANEKLFFGSGTQLSVL.

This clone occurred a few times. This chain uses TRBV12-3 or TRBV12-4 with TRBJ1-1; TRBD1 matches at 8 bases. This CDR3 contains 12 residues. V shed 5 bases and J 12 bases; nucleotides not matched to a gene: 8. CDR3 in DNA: TGTGCCAGCAGTCCGACAGGGGCTAAACCTTTCTTT. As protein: CASSPTGAKPFF.

The CDR3 DNA follows: TGTGCCAGCAGGGGACGTAGGGGGATGAACACTGAAGCTTTCTTT. Protein sequence: CASRGRRGMNTEAFF. The chain carries TRBV28 and TRBJ1-1; a possible D gene is TRBD1 (6 bases). The CDR3 totals 15 residues. Germline-derived CDR1 and CDR2 are MDHEN and SYDVKM. Trimming cost V 6 bases and J 0 bases, with 14 bases left between them.